This TCR beta chain was obtained from a study of blood T cell repertoires in COVID-19. How the authors handled the data: Amplified reference gene primers provided the basis for estimating nucleated cell counts. Data came from immunoSEQ multiplex PCR; TCRdb stores just in-frame clones and leaves some out. Clonal size and the V and J genes are those of that table, whereas D and trimming came from the DNA. This table holds under 250,000 clones, about four fifths found once. Participants were aged roughly 18 to 90 years from approximately 25 US areas. Assignment of participants to cohorts was predicated upon participant-reported clinical history. A PCR-confirmed or clinician-diagnosed COVID-19 case had contacted exposed participants within 2 weeks of entry. CDR3 length equals 12 residues. The germline V gene has CDR1 LGHDT and CDR2 YNNKEL (reference sequence). V lost 4 bases and J lost 7, with 7 bases in between.

The sequence derives from a woman aged 40 to 50 who had been exposed to COVID-19. The chain uses TRBV3-1 (or the pseudogene TRBV3-2) and TRBJ1-4; D gene ambiguous. Sample: PBMCs or T cells enriched from blood (not recorded which). The CDR3 reads CASSPEREKLFF. DNA of the CDR3: TGTGCCAGCAGCCCGGAGCGTGAAAAACTGTTTTTT.